This T cell receptor (beta chain) was identified in a study of human T cells and chemical hapten exposure. Study summary: Patients, mostly women, had alopecia areata, alopecia totalis or alopecia universalis.

Study results and limitations: Those TCRs sitting above 1 in 1000 frequency stayed the same with DPC sensitization.

Documented time point: pre-sensitization, week 0. Regarding treatment: therapeutic diphenylcyclopropenone sensitization with weekly scalp DPC. On this clonotype itself: Its antigen is still unknown. A single base separates this from a much larger clone, so it may be a read error.

The library tagged each cDNA molecule with unique molecular identifiers. Per the original data handling: Counts of TCRs in each sample centred on a median of 95,638 and extended from about 24,000 to 680,000. TCRdb re-derived calls from the RACE reads in MiXCR, one entry per CDR3 protein. TCRdb, not the original authors, processed these V and J calls. The repertoire holds tens of thousands of distinct CDR3 sequences, with roughly 9.1% as singletons. CDR3 length: 14 residues. Germline loops: CDR1 MDHEN, CDR2 SYDVKM. Sample: whole blood, taken in connection with sensitization to the hapten diphenylcyclopropenone (DPC). V usage is TRBV28 and J usage is TRBJ2-5; no clear D. This TCR was sampled from a middle-aged woman with alopecia areata. Some clones in this sample may be carry-over from other donors' samples. CDR3 nucleotide sequence: TGTGCCGGCAGTTTGGGCCAGAGAGGCGAGACCCAGTACTTC. Translated, it gives CAGSLGQRGETQYF.